One sample yielded the 21 T cell receptor beta chains listed below, sequenced in a study of blood T cell repertoires in COVID-19. TCRdb keeps only in-frame clones here, not all; method: immunoSEQ multiplex PCR. The sample includes 50,000 to 60,000 clones, roughly 87% of them seen just once. Sequencing was performed on peripheral blood. The source of these receptors is a middle-aged man with COVID-19, enrolled during active disease.

The chain is built from TRBV9 and TRBJ2-3, with 12 bases that match TRBD2. Losses at the gene ends were 4 bases for V and 3 bases for J; bases not matched to a gene: 3. CDR1 and CDR2 from the germline V gene are SGDLS and YYNGEE. The CDR3 totals 15 residues. Here the CDR3 DNA reads TGTGCCAGCAGCCCGGGGACTAGCGGGACAGATACGCAGTATTTT. Amino acid sequence: CASSPGTSGTDTQYF. Full variable domain (remainder filled in from reference TRBV9 and TRBJ2-3): DSGVTQTPKHLITATGQRVTLRCSPRSGDLSVYWYQQSLDQGLQFLIQYYNGEERAKGNILERFSAQQFPDLHSELNLSSLELGDSALYFCASSPGTSGTDTQYFGPGTRLTVL.

This chain uses TRBV28 with TRBJ2-1; 8 bases line up with TRBD2. V shed 3 bases and J 7 bases; nucleotides not matched to a gene: 8. Germline CDR1 reads MDHEN; CDR2 reads SYDVKM. CDR3 length: 15 amino acids. CDR3 DNA sequence: TGTGCCAGCAGTTTGGCTCGGGAGGGCCCTAATGAGCAGTTCTTC. It codes for CASSLAREGPNEQFF.

The chain's CDR3 is CASSWQGVGGNTIYF. CDR3 in DNA: TGTGCCAGCAGCTGGCAGGGGGTTGGTGGAAACACCATATATTTT. The rearrangement uses TRBV5-5 and TRBJ1-3; 7 nucleotides match TRBD1. This CDR3 is 15 amino acids long. J gave up 3 bases and V 3 bases, and 6 bases lay outside the gene matches. Germline-derived CDR1 and CDR2 are SGHKS and YYEKEE (reference sequence).

The J gene is TRBJ2-5, the V gene TRBV11-3; 9 bases match TRBD1. This CDR3 region has 15 residues. V gave up 6 bases and J gave up 3 bases; unmatched junction bases: 8. Germline CDR1 and CDR2: SGHNT and YENEEA. CDR3 sequence: CASSPGTGLEETQYF. In DNA, the CDR3 is TGTGCCAGCAGTCCCGGGACAGGGTTGGAAGAGACCCAGTACTTC.

This chain connects TRBV28 to TRBJ1-2; D ambiguous. The CDR3 loop spans 11 amino acids. Trimming took off 2 bases at V and 6 bases at J, with 4 bases between the two ends. In germline, CDR1 is MDHEN, CDR2 SYDVKM. The CDR3 is CASSLKHGYTF. CDR3 DNA: TGTGCCAGCAGTTTAAAGCATGGCTACACCTTC.

The chain uses TRBV19 and TRBJ1-1; no reliable D call. V shed 3 bases and J shed 0 bases, with 5 bases lying between them. CDR3 length equals 13 residues. Per the germline V gene, CDR1 is LNHDA and CDR2 is SQIVND (reference sequence). This CDR3 is CASSIAVNTEAFF. CDR3 coding DNA: TGTGCCAGTAGTATCGCGGTGAACACTGAAGCTTTCTTT.

The CDR3 DNA sequence: TGTGCCATCACCAGGGATCTGAGTCAGCCCCAGCATTTT. It is translated as CAITRDLSQPQHF. The chain carries TRBV10-3 and TRBJ1-5, with D possibly being TRBD1 (5 bases). The germline V gene has CDR1 ENHRY and CDR2 SYGVKD. Trimming cost V 7 bases and J 6 bases, with 13 bases left between them. This CDR3 has 13 amino acids.

The chain uses TRBV28 and TRBJ2-1; TRBD2 matches at 13 bases. The CDR3 has 16 amino acids. Germline V gene data show CDR1 as MDHEN and CDR2 as SYDVKM. The V and J ends lost 1 base and 6 bases, in that order; junction bases with no gene match: 3. The CDR3 protein is CASSLLGTSGVNEQFF. As DNA, the CDR3 is TGTGCCAGCAGTTTATTGGGGACTAGCGGGGTCAATGAGCAGTTCTTC.

J is TRBJ1-6 and V is TRBV6-1, with 9 bases that match TRBD1. The CDR3 is 15 residues long. CDR1 MNHNS and CDR2 SASEGT come from the germline V gene. Unmatched junction bases numbered 8, after V lost 4 bases and J lost 10 bases. CDR3 sequence: CASSVQGQGGSPLHF. The CDR3 DNA reads as TGTGCCAGCAGTGTACAGGGACAGGGAGGCTCACCCCTCCACTTT.

This rearrangement joins TRBV15 to TRBJ1-3; 9 nucleotides agree with TRBD1. The germline CDR1 and CDR2 sequences are LNHNV and YYDKDF (reference sequence). The CDR3 totals 20 residues. V was pared by 2 bases and J by 3 bases, with 17 bases of the junction left unmatched. CDR3 in DNA: TGTGCCACCAGCAGAAACCCAACAGGGGGCTTAGGAATAGGTGGAAACACCATATATTTT. This sequence encodes CATSRNPTGGLGIGGNTIYF. Drawing the rest from reference TRBV15 and TRBJ1-3, the complete variable domain is DAMVIQNPRYQVTQFGKPVTLSCSQTLNHNVMYWYQQKSSQAPKLLFHYYDKDFNNEADTPDNFQSRRPNTSFCFLDIRSPGLGDTAMYLCATSRNPTGGLGIGGNTIYFGEGSWLTVV.

The chain is built from TRBV7-3 and TRBJ2-5; TRBD2 might be the D (6 bases). Deletions cut 5 bases from V and 5 bases from J, with 21 bases between. CDR3 size: 16 residues. The germline CDR1 and CDR2 sequences are SGHTA and FQGTGA. CDR3 sequence reads: CASSPLALGNGETQYF. The CDR3 nucleotides are TGTGCCAGCAGCCCACTAGCCTTAGGGAACGGCGAGACCCAGTACTTC.

This chain connects TRBV28 to TRBJ2-4, with D possibly TRBD2 on 6 matching bases. The CDR3 is made up of 14 amino acids. Germline-derived CDR1 and CDR2 are MDHEN and SYDVKM. Trimming took off 5 bases at V and 4 bases at J, with 12 bases between the two ends. The CDR3 region has the DNA TGTGCCAGCAGTACCCGACGGGGGAAAAACATTCAGTACTTC. Translating it yields CASSTRRGKNIQYF. The complete variable domain, with remaining parts taken from reference TRBV28 and TRBJ2-4, reads DVKVTQSSRYLVKRTGEKVFLECVQDMDHENMFWYRQDPGLGLRLIYFSYDVKMKEKGDIPEGYSVSREKKERFSLILESASTNQTSMYLCASSTRRGKNIQYFGAGTRLSVL.

This clone appeared once. The V gene is TRBV24-1, the J gene TRBJ1-1, with 7 bases identical to TRBD1. CDR3 length equals 13 residues. Germline V gene lookup returns CDR1 KGHDR and CDR2 SFDVKD. V lost 4 bases to trimming and J lost 4 bases; unmatched junction nucleotides: 2. Written as DNA, the CDR3 is TGTGCCACCAGTGAGTCAGGGGGCACTGAAGCTTTCTTT. The encoded protein is CATSESGGTEAFF.

This clone showed up just a few times. The chain combines TRBV7-2 with TRBJ2-7; tentatively, D is TRBD1 (5 bases). The V end lost 3 bases, the J end lost 3 bases, and 15 bases lay between the germline ends. This CDR3 region has 15 residues. Germline assignment: CDR1 SGHTA and CDR2 FQGNSA. CDR3 DNA sequence: TGTGCCAGCAGCTTGGGTTGGGGCATAAACTACGAGCAGTACTTC. As protein: CASSLGWGINYEQYF.

The chain couples TRBV27 to TRBJ2-1, with 9 nucleotides matching TRBD1. Germline V gene data show CDR1 as MNHEY and CDR2 as SMNVEV (reference sequence). CDR3 length: 16 amino acids. J was trimmed by 0 bases and V by 5 bases; bases with no gene match: 5. The CDR3: CASSAYRGLSYNEQFF. CDR3 sequence (DNA): TGTGCCAGCAGTGCTTACAGGGGGCTCTCCTACAATGAGCAGTTCTTC.

Only a few counts were recorded for this clone. The rearrangement links TRBV18 to TRBJ1-2; 8 positions match TRBD1. The germline V gene has CDR1 KGHSH and CDR2 LQKENI. The CDR3 contains 16 residues. V lost 5 bases and J lost 4; bases outside the gene matches: 12. CDR3 in amino acids: CASSGTGPPSSYGYTF. CDR3 nucleotide sequence: TGTGCCAGCTCAGGGACAGGTCCTCCATCCAGCTATGGCTACACCTTC.

The CDR3, as DNA: TGCGCCAGCAGCACGGGATCCACTGAAGCTTTCTTT. Translation gives CASSTGSTEAFF. This sequence joins TRBV5-1 and TRBJ1-1; no firm D call. This CDR3 comprises 12 residues. Trimming stripped 4 bases from V and 4 bases from J, with 8 bases between. Germline CDR1 reads SGHRS; CDR2 reads YFSETQ.

This chain uses TRBV5-1 with TRBJ2-2, with a tentative D call TRBD1 (6 bases). The CDR3 extends over 15 amino acids. V lost 5 bases and J 6 bases, leaving 17 bases between the germline ends. CDR1 and CDR2 from the germline V gene are SGHRS and YFSETQ. CDR3 sequence reads: CASSTPGQRAGELFF. The CDR3 bases are TGCGCCAGCAGTACACCGGGACAAAGGGCCGGGGAGCTGTTTTTT. Filled out from reference TRBV5-1 and TRBJ2-2, the complete variable domain reads KAGVTQTPRYLIKTRGQQVTLSCSPISGHRSVSWYQQTPGQGLQFLFEYFSETQRNKGNFPGRFSGRQFSNSRSEMNVSTLELGDSALYLCASSTPGQRAGELFFGEGSRLTVL.

The V and J genes are TRBV12-3 or TRBV12-4 and TRBJ2-7, with D possibly matching TRBD2 (5 bases). V shed 5 bases and J shed 6 bases, with 11 bases lying between them. The CDR3 extends over 12 amino acids. The CDR3 region is CASSTPGSEQYF. The CDR3 bases are TGTGCCAGCAGTACACCGGGATCCGAGCAGTACTTC.

Only one count was recorded for this clone. The J gene is TRBJ2-1, the V gene TRBV2, with 7 nucleotides matching TRBD1. The CDR3 contains 13 residues. Germline assignment: CDR1 SNHLY and CDR2 FYNNEI. Trimming cost V 6 bases and J 4 bases; bases outside gene matches: 3. CDR3 sequence: CASSRDRYNEQFF. The CDR3 nucleotides are TGTGCCAGCAGCCGGGACAGATACAATGAGCAGTTCTTC.

This rearrangement joins TRBV7-2 to TRBJ2-1; TRBD1 agrees at 8 bases. The CDR3 has 15 amino acids. The V and J ends lost 8 bases and 1 base, in that order; junction bases with no gene match: 7. Germline CDR1 is SGHTA and CDR2 is FQGNSA. The CDR3: CASSQGAASYNEQFF. CDR3 sequence (DNA): TGTGCCAGCTCCCAGGGGGCGGCTTCCTACAATGAGCAGTTCTTC.